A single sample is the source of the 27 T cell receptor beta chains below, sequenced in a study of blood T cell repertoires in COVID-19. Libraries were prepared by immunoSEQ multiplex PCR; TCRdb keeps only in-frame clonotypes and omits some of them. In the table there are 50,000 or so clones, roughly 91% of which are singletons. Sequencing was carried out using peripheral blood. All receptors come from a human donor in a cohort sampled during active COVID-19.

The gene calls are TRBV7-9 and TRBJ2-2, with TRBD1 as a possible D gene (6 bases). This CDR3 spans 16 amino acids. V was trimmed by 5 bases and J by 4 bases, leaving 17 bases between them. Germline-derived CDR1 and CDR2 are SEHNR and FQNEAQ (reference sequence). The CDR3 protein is CASSPQGPRGTGELFF. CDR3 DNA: TGTGCCAGCAGCCCGCAGGGACCCAGGGGCACCGGGGAGCTGTTTTTT.

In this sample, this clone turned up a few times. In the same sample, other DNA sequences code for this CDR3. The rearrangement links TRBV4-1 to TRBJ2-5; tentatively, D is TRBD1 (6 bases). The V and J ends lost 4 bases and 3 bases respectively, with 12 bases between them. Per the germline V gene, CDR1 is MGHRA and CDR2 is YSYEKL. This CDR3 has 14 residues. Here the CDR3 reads CASSRRQEEETQYF. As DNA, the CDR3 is TGCGCCAGCAGCCGGCGACAGGAGGAAGAGACCCAGTACTTC.

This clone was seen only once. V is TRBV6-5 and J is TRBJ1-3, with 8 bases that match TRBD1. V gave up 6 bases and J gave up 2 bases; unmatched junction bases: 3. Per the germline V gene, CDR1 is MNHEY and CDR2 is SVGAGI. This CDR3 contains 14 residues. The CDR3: CASRMTGAGNTIYF. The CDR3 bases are TGTGCCAGCAGGATGACAGGGGCTGGAAACACCATATATTTT.

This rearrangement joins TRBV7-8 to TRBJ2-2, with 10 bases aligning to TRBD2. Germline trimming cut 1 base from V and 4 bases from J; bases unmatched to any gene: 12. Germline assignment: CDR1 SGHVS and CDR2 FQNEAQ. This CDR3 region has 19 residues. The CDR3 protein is CASSLVTRSLAGSTGELFF. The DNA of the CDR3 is TGTGCCAGCAGCTTAGTCACTAGATCACTAGCGGGAAGCACCGGGGAGCTGTTTTTT. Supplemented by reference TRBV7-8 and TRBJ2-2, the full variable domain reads GAGVSQSPRYKVAKRGQDVALRCDPISGHVSLFWYQQALGQGPEFLTYFQNEAQLDKSGLPSDRFFAERPEGSVSTLKIQRTQQEDSAVYLCASSLVTRSLAGSTGELFFGEGSRLTVL.

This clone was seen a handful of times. The CDR3 here is CASSGEKGRGRYEQYF. In DNA, the CDR3 is TGTGCCAGCAGTGGGGAAAAGGGGAGGGGTAGGTACGAGCAGTACTTC. The chain uses TRBV28 and TRBJ2-7, with 7 bases matching TRBD2. The CDR3 is made up of 16 amino acids. V shed 5 bases, J shed 4 bases, and the junction held 14 bases outside the gene matches. Germline loops: CDR1 MDHEN, CDR2 SYDVKM.

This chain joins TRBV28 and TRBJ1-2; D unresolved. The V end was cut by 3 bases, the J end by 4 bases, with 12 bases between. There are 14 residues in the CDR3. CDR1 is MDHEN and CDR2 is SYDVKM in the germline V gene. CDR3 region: CASSFGGLGYGYTF. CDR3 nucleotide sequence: TGTGCCAGCAGTTTCGGAGGGCTCGGCTATGGCTACACCTTC.

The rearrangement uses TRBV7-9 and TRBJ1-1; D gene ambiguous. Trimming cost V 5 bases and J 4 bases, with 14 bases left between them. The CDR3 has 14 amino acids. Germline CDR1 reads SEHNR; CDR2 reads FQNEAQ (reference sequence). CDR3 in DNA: TGTGCCAGCAGCCCCCCTCCGGCGGGCACTGAAGCTTTCTTT. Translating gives CASSPPPAGTEAFF. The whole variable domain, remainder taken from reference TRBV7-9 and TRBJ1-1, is DTGVSQNPRHKITKRGQNVTFRCDPISEHNRLYWYRQTLGQGPEFLTYFQNEAQLEKSRLLSDRFSAERPKGSFSTLEIQRTEQGDSAMYLCASSPPPAGTEAFFGQGTRLTVV.

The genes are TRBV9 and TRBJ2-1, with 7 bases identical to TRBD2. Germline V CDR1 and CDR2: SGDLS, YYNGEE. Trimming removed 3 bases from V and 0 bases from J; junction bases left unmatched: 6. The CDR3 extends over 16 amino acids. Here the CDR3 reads CASSAGLPFSYNEQFF. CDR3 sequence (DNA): TGTGCCAGCAGCGCGGGACTACCGTTCTCCTACAATGAGCAGTTCTTC.

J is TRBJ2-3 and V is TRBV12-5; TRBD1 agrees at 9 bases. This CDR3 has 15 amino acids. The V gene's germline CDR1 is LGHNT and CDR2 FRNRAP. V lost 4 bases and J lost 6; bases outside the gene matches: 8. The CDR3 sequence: CASGSSDRGRDTQYF. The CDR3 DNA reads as TGTGCTAGTGGTTCCTCCGACAGGGGGAGGGATACGCAGTATTTT.

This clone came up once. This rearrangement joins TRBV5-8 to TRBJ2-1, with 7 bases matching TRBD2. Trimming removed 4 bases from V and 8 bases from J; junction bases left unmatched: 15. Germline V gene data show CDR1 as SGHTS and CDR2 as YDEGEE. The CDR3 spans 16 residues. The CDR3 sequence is CASSPDRTRGYYEQFF. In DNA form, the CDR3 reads TGTGCCAGCAGCCCCGACCGGACTAGAGGGTACTATGAGCAGTTCTTC.

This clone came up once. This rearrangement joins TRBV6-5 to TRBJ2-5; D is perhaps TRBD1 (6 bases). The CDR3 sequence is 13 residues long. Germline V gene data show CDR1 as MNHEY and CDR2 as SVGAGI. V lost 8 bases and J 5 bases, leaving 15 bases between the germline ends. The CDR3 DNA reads TGTGCCAGCCGTCTAACAGGGCAGGAGACCCAGTACTTC. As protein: CASRLTGQETQYF.

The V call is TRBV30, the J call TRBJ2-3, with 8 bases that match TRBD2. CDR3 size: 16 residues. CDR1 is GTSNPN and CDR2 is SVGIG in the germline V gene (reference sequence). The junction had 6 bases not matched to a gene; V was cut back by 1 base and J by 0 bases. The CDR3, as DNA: TGTGCCTGGAGTGCCCTGGGCGGGGGGAGCACAGATACGCAGTATTTT. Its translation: CAWSALGGGSTDTQYF.

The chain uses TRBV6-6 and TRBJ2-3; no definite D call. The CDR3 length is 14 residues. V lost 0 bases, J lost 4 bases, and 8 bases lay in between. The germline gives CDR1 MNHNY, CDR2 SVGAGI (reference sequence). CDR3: CASSYSRDSDTQYF. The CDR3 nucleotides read TGTGCCAGCAGTTACTCACGCGATTCAGATACGCAGTATTTT.

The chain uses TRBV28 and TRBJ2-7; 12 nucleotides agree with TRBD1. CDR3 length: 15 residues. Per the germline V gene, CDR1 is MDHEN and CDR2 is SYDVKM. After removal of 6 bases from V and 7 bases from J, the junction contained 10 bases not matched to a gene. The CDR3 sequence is CASSLAGQGAREQYF. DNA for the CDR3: TGTGCCAGCAGCCTCGCGGGACAGGGGGCGAGGGAGCAGTACTTC.

CDR3 region: CASSVRADGAQYF. CDR3 DNA sequence: TGTGCCAGCAGCGTACGAGCGGACGGGGCCCAGTACTTC. This chain connects TRBV9 to TRBJ2-5, with D perhaps TRBD2 (5 bases). V lost 1 base to trimming and J lost 9 bases, with 13 bases between them. The germline gives CDR1 SGDLS, CDR2 YYNGEE. The CDR3 totals 13 residues.

The CDR3 sequence is CASSPPGQNTEAFF. The CDR3 region has the DNA TGTGCCAGCAGCCCCCCGGGACAAAACACTGAAGCTTTCTTT. V and J are TRBV28 and TRBJ1-1; possible D gene TRBD1, 6 bases. The germline CDR1 and CDR2 sequences are MDHEN and SYDVKM. Trimming took 6 bases from V and 2 from J, leaving 13 bases between them. The CDR3 has 14 residues.

The CDR3 here is CASSFGREKPQHF. CDR3 DNA: TGTGCCAGCAGTTTCGGACGGGAAAAGCCCCAGCATTTT. This rearrangement joins TRBV12-3 or TRBV12-4 to TRBJ1-5; D gene uncertain. CDR3 length equals 13 residues. The V gene lost 3 bases and the J gene lost 8 bases, with 11 bases spanning the gap.

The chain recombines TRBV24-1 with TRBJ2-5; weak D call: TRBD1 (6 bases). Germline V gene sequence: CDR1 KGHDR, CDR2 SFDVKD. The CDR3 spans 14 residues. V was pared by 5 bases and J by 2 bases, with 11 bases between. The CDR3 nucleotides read TGTGCCACCAGTGCGGGACAAATACAAGAGACCCAGTACTTC. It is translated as CATSAGQIQETQYF.

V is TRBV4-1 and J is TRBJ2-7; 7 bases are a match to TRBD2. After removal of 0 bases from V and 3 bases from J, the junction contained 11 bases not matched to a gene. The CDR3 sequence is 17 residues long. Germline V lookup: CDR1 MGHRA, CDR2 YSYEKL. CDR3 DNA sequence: TGCGCCAGCAGCCAAGAACTCGTGCGGGGGTCTCTCTACGAGCAGTACTTC. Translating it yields CASSQELVRGSLYEQYF.

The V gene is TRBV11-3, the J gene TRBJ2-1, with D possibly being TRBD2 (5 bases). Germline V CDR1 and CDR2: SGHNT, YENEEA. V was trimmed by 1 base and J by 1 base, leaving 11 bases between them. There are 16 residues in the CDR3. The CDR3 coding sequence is TGTGCCAGCAGCTTAGGGGATAGGAGGTCCTACAATGAGCAGTTCTTC. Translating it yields CASSLGDRRSYNEQFF.

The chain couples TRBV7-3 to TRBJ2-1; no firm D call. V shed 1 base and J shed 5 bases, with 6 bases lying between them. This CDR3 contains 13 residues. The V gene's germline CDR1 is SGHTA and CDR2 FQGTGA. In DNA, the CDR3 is TGTGCCAGCAGCTTAAGTGGAGACAATGAGCAGTTCTTC. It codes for CASSLSGDNEQFF.

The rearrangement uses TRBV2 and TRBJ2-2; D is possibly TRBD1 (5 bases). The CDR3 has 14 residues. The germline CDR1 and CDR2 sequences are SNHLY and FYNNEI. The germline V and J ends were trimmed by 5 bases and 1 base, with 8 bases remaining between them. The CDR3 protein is CASSRQGNTGELFF. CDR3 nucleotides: TGTGCCAGCAGTCGTCAGGGGAACACCGGGGAGCTGTTTTTT.

CDR3 sequence reads: CASSLSSLSTDTQYF. The CDR3 region has the DNA TGCGCCAGCAGCTTGTCAAGCCTAAGCACAGATACGCAGTATTTT. The chain links TRBV5-1 to TRBJ2-3; D call uncertain. CDR1 is SGHRS and CDR2 is YFSETQ in the germline V gene. CDR3 size: 15 residues. The V gene lost 1 base and the J gene lost 0 bases, with 9 bases spanning the gap.

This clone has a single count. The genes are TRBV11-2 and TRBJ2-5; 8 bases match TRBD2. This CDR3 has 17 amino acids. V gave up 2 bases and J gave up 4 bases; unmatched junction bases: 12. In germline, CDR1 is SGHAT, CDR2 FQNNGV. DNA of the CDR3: TGTGCCAGCAGCTTACGTAGGGAGCGGGGGATCATAGAGACCCAGTACTTC. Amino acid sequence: CASSLRRERGIIETQYF.

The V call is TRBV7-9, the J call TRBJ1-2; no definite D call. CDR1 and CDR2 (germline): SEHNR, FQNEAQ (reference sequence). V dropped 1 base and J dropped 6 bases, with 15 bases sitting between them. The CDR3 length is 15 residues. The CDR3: CASSLDRLLNDGYTF. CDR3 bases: TGTGCCAGCAGCTTAGACCGGTTACTAAACGATGGCTACACCTTC.

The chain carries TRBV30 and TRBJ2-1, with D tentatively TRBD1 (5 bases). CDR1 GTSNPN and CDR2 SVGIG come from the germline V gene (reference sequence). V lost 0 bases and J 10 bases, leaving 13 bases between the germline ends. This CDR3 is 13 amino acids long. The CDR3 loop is CAWSVQSQGEQFF. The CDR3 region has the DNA TGTGCCTGGAGTGTACAATCCCAGGGAGAGCAGTTCTTC.

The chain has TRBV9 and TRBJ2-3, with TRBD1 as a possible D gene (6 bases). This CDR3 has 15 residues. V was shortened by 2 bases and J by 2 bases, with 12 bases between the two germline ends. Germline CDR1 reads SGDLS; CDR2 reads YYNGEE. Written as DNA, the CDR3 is TGTGCCAGCAGCGTTTTGGACAGTCCCACAGATACGCAGTATTTT. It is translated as CASSVLDSPTDTQYF. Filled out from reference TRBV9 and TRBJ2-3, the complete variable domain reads DSGVTQTPKHLITATGQRVTLRCSPRSGDLSVYWYQQSLDQGLQFLIQYYNGEERAKGNILERFSAQQFPDLHSELNLSSLELGDSALYFCASSVLDSPTDTQYFGPGTRLTVL.